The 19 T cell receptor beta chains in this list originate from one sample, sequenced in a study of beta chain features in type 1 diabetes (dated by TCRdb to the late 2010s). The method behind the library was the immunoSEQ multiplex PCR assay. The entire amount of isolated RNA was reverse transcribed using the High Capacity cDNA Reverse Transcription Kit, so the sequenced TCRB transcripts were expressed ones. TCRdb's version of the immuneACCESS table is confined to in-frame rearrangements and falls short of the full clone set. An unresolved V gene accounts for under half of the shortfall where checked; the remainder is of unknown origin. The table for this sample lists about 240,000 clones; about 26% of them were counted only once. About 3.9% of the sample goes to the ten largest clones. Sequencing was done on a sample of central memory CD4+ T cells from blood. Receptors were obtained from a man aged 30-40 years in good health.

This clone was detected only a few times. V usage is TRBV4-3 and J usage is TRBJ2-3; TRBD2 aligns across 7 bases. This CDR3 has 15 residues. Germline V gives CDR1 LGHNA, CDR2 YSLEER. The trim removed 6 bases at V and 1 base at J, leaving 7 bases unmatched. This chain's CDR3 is CASSWGRAGTDTQYF. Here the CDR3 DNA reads TGCGCCAGCAGTTGGGGGAGGGCAGGCACAGATACGCAGTATTTT.

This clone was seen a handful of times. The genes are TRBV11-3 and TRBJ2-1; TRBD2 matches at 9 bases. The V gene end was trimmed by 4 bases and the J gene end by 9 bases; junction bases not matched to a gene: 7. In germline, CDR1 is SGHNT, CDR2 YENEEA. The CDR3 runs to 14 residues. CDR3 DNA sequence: TGTGCCAGCAGCTCAATAGCGGGAGTGAGTGAGCAGTTCTTC. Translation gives CASSSIAGVSEQFF.

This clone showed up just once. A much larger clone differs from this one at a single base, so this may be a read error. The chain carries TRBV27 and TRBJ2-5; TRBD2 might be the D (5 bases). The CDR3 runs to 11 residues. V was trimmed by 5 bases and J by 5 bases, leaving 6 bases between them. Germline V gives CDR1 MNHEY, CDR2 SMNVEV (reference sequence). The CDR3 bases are TGTGCCAGCAGTCGCGGGGAGACCCAGTACTTC. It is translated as CASSRGETQYF.

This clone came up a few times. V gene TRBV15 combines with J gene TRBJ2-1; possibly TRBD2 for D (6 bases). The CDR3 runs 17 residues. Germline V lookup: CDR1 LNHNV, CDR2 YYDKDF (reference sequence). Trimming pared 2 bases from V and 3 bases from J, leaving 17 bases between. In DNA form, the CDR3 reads TGTGCCACCAGCAGACCCCGGGAGCGACTTCACTACAATGAGCAGTTCTTC. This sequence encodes CATSRPRERLHYNEQFF.

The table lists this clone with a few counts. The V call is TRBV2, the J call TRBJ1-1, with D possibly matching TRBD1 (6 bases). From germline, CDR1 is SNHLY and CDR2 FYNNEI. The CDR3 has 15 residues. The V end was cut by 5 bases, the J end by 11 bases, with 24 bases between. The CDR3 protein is CASSSQAAGEVTAFF. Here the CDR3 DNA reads TGTGCCAGCAGTTCTCAGGCGGCAGGGGAGGTGACGGCTTTCTTT.

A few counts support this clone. The CDR3 sequence is CSVEGSTNTEAFF. For the CDR3, the DNA is TGCAGCGTTGAGGGGAGCACGAACACTGAAGCTTTCTTT. The chain joins TRBV29-1 to TRBJ1-1; D call uncertain. The CDR3 contains 13 residues. Trimming took off 3 bases at V and 1 base at J, with 9 bases between the two ends. Looked up from germline, CDR1 is SQVTM and CDR2 is ANQGSEA.

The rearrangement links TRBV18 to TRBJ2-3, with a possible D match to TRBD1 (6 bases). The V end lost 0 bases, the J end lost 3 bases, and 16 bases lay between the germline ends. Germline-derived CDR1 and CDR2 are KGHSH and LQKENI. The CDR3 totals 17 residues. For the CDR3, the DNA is TGTGCCAGCTCACCACCTAGAACAGGGTCTTTGACAGATACGCAGTATTTT. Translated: CASSPPRTGSLTDTQYF.

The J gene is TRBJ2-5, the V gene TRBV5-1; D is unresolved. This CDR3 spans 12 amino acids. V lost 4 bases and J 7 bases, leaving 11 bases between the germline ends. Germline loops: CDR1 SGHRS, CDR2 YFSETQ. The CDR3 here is CASSPSPGTQYF. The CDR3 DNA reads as TGCGCCAGCAGCCCGTCCCCGGGGACCCAGTACTTC.

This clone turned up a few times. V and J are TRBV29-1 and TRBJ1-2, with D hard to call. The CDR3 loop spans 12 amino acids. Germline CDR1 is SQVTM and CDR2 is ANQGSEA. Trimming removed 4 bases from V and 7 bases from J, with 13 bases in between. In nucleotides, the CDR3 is TGCAGCGTTGCCGTCAAGAGCTCTGGCTACACCTTC. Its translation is CSVAVKSSGYTF.

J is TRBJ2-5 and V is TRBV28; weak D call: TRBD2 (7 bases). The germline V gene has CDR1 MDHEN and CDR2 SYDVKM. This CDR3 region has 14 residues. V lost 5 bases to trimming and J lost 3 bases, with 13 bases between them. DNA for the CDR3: TGTGCCAGCAGTCCTAGGGGGGGCGAAGAGACCCAGTACTTC. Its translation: CASSPRGGEETQYF.

CDR3 sequence (DNA): TGTGCCATCAGCACGGATTCCTACAATGAGCAGTTCTTC. Protein: CAISTDSYNEQFF. The gene calls are TRBV10-3 and TRBJ2-1; no definite D call. The CDR3 covers 13 residues. The V and J ends lost 6 bases and 1 base respectively, with 7 bases between them. Germline V gene sequence: CDR1 ENHRY, CDR2 SYGVKD.

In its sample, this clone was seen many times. CDR3 sequence: CASSGTTPSSYNEQFF. The CDR3 DNA reads TGTGCCAGCAGCGGGACTACCCCGAGCTCCTACAATGAGCAGTTCTTC. V is TRBV5-6 and J is TRBJ2-1, with 7 bases aligning to TRBD2. Germline V lookup: CDR1 SGHDT, CDR2 YYEEEE. The CDR3 spans 16 residues. With V trimmed by 4 bases and J by 0 bases, 7 bases remained unmatched. Variable domain in full (rest from reference TRBV5-6 and TRBJ2-1): DAGVTQSPTHLIKTRGQQVTLRCSPKSGHDTVSWYQQALGQGPQFIFQYYEEEERQRGNFPDRFSGHQFPNYSSELNVNALLLGDSALYLCASSGTTPSSYNEQFFGPGTRLTVL.

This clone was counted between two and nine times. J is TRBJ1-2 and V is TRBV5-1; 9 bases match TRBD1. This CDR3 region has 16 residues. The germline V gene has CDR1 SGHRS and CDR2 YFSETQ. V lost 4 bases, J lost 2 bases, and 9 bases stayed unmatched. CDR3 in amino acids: CASSATITGGNYGYTF. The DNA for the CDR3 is TGCGCCAGCAGCGCGACTATCACAGGGGGCAACTATGGCTACACCTTC.

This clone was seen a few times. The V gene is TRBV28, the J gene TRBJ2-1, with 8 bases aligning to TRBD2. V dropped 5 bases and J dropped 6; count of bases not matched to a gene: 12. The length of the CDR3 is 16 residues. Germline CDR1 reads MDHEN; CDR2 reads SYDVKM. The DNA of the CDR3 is TGTGCCAGCAGTCACCGACTAGCGCGGAAGACCAATGAGCAGTTCTTC. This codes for CASSHRLARKTNEQFF.

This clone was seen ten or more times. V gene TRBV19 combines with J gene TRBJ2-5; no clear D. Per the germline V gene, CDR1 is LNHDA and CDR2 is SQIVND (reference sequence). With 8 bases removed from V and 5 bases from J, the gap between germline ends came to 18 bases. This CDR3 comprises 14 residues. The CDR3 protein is CASQSTMRSETQYF. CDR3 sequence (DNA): TGTGCCAGTCAATCCACGATGCGGTCGGAGACCCAGTACTTC. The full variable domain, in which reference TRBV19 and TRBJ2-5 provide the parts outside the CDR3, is DGGITQSPKYLFRKEGQNVTLSCEQNLNHDAMYWYRQDPGQGLRLIYYSQIVNDFQKGDIAEGYSVSREKKESFPLTVTSAQKNPTAFYLCASQSTMRSETQYFGPGTRLLVL.

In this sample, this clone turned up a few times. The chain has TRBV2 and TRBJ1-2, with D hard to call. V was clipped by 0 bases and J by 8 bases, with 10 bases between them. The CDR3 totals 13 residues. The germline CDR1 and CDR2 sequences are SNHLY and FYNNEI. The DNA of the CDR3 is TGTGCCAGCAGTGAAGCGCAAAGGGAAGGCTACACCTTC. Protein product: CASSEAQREGYTF.

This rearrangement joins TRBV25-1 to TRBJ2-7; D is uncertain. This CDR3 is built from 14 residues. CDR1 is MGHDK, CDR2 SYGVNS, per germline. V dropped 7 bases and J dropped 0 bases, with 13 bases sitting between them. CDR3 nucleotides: TGTGCCAGCACCAAAGCAGGCTCCTCCTACGAGCAGTACTTC. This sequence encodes CASTKAGSSYEQYF.

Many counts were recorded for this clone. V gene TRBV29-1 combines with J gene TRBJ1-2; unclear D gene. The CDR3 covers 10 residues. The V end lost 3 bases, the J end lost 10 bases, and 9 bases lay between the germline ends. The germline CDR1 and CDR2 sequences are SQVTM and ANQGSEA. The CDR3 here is CSVDGGDYTF. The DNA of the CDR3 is TGCAGCGTTGACGGCGGAGACTACACCTTC.

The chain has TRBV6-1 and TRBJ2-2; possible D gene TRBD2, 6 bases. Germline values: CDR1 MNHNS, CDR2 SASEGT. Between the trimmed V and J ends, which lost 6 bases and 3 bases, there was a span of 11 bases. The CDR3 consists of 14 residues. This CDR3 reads CASRAPGDTGELFF. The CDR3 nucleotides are TGTGCCAGCAGGGCCCCGGGAGACACCGGGGAGCTGTTTTTT.